Reported below is one T cell receptor (beta chain). The antigen is not known. This sample was taken from a study of cytomegalovirus exposure and HLA in healthy donors. The PCR made use of 60 Vbeta and 13 Jbeta primers. The assay was immunoSEQ multiplex PCR, and TCRdb's table has in-frame clones only and misses some. Here the sample spans 120,000 to 150,000 clones, 78% being singletons. Study-level findings and limits: A later analysis reportedly identified an Asian-associated ancestry cluster as carrying fewer N-insertions than the roughly 670-donor mean. The likely explanation for a cluster of highly shared sequence variants was sequencing artifact. The classifier, whose performance was assessed in both the original and validation cohorts, reportedly diagnosed cytomegalovirus status with high specificity and sensitivity. About 87% or about 30% of the time was how often most TCR beta V segments were productive, according to an earlier analysis.

CDR1 is SQVTM and CDR2 is ANQGSEA in the germline V gene. Trimming cost V 0 bases and J 7 bases, with 22 bases left between them. The CDR3 totals 16 residues. The source is a male donor in good health and CMV-seronegative. This rearrangement joins TRBV29-1 to TRBJ2-7, with D perhaps TRBD2 (5 bases). Sequencing input: PBMCs. The DNA of the CDR3 is TGCAGCGTTGAAGACCCCGTCGACACCGCGGGCGGGGAGCAGTACTTC. As protein: CSVEDPVDTAGGEQYF.